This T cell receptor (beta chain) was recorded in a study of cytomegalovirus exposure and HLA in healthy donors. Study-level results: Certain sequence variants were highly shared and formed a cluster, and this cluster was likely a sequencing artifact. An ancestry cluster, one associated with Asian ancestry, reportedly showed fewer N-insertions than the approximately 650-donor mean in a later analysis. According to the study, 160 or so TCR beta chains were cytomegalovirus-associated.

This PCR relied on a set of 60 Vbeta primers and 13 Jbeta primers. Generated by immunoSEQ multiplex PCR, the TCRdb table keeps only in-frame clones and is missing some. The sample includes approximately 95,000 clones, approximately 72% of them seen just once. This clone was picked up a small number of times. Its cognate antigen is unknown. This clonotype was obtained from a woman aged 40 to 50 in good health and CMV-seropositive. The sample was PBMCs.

CDR3 DNA: TGCGCCAGCAGCCAAGGAAAGGCACAGATGGATGAAAAACTGTTTTTT. This sequence encodes CASSQGKAQMDEKLFF. The V gene is TRBV4-1, the J gene TRBJ1-4; D gene unclear. CDR1 is MGHRA and CDR2 is YSYEKL in the germline V gene. The V gene lost 1 base and the J gene lost 6 bases, with 15 bases spanning the gap. This CDR3 contains 16 residues.